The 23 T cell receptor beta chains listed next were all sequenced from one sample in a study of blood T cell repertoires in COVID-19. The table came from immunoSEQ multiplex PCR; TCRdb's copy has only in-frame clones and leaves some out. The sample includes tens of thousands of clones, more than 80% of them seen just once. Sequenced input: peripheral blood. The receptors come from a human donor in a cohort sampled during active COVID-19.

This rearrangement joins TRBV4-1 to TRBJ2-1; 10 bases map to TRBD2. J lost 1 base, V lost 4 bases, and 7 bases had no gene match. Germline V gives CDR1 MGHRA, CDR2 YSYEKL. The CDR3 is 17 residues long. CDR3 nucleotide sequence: TGCGCCAGCAGCCGAGGCGTAGCGGGGGGTTCCTACAATGAGCAGTTCTTC. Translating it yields CASSRGVAGGSYNEQFF.

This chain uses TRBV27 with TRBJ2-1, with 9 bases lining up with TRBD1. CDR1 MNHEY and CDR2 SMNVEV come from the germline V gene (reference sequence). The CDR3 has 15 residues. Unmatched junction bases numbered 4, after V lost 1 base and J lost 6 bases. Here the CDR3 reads CASSLWTGAINEQFF. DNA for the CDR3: TGTGCCAGCAGTTTATGGACAGGGGCGATCAATGAGCAGTTCTTC.

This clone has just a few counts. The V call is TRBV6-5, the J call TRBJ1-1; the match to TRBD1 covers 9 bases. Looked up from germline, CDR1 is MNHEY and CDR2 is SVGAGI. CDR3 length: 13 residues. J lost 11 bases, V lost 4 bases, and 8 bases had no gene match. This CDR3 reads CASSFKTGGEAFF. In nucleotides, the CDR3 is TGTGCCAGCAGTTTCAAGACAGGGGGGGAGGCTTTCTTT.

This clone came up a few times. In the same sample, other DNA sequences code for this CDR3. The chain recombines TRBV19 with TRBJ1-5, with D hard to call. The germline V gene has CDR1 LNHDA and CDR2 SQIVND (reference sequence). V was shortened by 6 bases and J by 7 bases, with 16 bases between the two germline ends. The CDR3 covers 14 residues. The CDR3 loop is CASSPGTSGQPQHF. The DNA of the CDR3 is TGTGCCAGTAGCCCAGGAACTAGCGGGCAGCCCCAGCATTTT.

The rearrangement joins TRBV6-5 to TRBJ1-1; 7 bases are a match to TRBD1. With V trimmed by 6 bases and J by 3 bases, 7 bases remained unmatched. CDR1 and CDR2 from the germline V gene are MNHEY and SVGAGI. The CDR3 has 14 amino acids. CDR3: CASSAQGFDTEAFF. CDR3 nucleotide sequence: TGTGCCAGCAGCGCACAGGGGTTCGACACTGAAGCTTTCTTT.

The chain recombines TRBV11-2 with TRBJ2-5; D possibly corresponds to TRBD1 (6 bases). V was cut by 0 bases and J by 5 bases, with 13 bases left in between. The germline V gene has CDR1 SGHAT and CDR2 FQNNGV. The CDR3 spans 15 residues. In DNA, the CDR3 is TGTGCCAGCAGCTTAGATTTCGGACAGAGGGAGACCCAGTACTTC. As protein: CASSLDFGQRETQYF. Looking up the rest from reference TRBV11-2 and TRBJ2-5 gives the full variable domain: EAGVAQSPRYKIIEKRQSVAFWCNPISGHATLYWYQQILGQGPKLLIQFQNNGVVDDSQLPKDRFSAERLKGVDSTLKIQPAKLEDSAVYLCASSLDFGQRETQYFGPGTRLLVL.

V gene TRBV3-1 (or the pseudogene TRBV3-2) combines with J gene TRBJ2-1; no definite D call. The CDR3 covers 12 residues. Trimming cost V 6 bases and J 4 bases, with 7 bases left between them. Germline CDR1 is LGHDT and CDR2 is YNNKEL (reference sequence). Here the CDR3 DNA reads TGTGCCAGCAGTCCCGAGTACAATGAGCAGTTCTTC. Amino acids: CASSPEYNEQFF.

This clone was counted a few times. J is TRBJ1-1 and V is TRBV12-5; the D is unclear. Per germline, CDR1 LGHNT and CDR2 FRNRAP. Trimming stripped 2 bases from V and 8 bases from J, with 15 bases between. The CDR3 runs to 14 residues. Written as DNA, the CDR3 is TGTGCTAGTGGTTTGCCACTCTCAGCTAGAGAAGCTTTCTTT. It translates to CASGLPLSAREAFF.

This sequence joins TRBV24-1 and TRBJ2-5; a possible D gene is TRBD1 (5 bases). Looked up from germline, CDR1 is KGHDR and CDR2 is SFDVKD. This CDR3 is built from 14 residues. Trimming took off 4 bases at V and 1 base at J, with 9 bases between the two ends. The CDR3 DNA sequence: TGTGCCACCAGTGACCCCGACAGCCAAGAGACCCAGTACTTC. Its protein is CATSDPDSQETQYF.

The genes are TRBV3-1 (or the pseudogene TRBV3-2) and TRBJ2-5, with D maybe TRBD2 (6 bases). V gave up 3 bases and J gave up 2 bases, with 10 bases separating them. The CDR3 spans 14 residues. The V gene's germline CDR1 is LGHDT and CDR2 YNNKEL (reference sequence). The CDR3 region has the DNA TGTGCCAGCAGCCAGGGGACTTCTCAAGAGACCCAGTACTTC. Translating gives CASSQGTSQETQYF.

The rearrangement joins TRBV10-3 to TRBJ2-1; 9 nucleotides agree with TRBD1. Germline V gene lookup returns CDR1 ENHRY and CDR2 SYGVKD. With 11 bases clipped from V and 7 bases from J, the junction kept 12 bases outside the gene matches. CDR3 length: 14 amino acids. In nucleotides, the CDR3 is TGTGCCGTAATGGGACAGGGCAGGAGGAATGAGCAGTTCTTC. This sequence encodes CAVMGQGRRNEQFF.

The CDR3 reads CASRETSGNTEAFF. The CDR3 nucleotides are TGTGCCAGCCGGGAAACCTCAGGGAACACTGAAGCTTTCTTT. The chain recombines TRBV2 with TRBJ1-1; D call uncertain. The germline V and J ends were trimmed by 8 bases and 1 base, with 14 bases remaining between them. The germline CDR1 and CDR2 sequences are SNHLY and FYNNEI. The CDR3 extends over 14 amino acids.

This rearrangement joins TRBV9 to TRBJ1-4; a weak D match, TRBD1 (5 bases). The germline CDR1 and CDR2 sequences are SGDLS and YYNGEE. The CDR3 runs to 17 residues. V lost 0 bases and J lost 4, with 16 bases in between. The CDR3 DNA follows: TGTGCCAGCAGCGTAGGATCAGGGAGGGGTTTTAATGAAAAACTGTTTTTT. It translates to CASSVGSGRGFNEKLFF.

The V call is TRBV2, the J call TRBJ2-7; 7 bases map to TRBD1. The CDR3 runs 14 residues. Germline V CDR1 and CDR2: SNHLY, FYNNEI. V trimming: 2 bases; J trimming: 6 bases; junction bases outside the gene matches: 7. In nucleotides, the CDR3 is TGTGCCAGCAGTGAATGGAGAGGGGGCCTCGAGCAGTACTTC. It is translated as CASSEWRGGLEQYF.

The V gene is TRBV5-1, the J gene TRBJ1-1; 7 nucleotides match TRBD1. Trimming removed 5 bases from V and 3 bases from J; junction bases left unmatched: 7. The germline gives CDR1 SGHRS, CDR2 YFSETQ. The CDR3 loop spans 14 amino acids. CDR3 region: CASRKTGTDTEAFF. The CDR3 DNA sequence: TGCGCCAGCAGGAAGACAGGGACCGACACTGAAGCTTTCTTT.

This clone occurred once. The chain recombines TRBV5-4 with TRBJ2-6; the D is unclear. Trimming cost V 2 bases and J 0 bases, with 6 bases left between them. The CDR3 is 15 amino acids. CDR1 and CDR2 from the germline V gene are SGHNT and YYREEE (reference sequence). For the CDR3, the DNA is TGTGCCAGCAGCTTATCCCGCTCTGGGGCCAACGTCCTGACTTTC. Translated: CASSLSRSGANVLTF.

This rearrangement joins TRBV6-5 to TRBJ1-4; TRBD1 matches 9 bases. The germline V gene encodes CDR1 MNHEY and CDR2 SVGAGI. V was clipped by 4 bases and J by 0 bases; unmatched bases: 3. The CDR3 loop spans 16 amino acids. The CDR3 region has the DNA TGTGCCAGCAGTTCTGGACAGGGGTCAACTAATGAAAAACTGTTTTTT. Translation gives CASSSGQGSTNEKLFF.

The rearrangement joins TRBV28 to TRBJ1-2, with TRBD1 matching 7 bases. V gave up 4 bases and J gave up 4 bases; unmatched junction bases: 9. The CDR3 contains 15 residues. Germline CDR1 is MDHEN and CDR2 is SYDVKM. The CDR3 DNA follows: TGTGCCAGCAGTTACTCCGGGGCAGGGGGCTATGGCTACACCTTC. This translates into CASSYSGAGGYGYTF.

For the CDR3, the DNA is TGTGCCAGCAGTTACTGGACAGGTGGTACTAATGAAAAACTGTTTTTT. Translation: CASSYWTGGTNEKLFF. The chain has TRBV6-5 and TRBJ1-4; 7 nucleotides agree with TRBD1. The CDR3 totals 16 residues. V gave up 1 base and J gave up 2 bases; unmatched junction bases: 4. Germline CDR1 MNHEY, CDR2 SVGAGI.

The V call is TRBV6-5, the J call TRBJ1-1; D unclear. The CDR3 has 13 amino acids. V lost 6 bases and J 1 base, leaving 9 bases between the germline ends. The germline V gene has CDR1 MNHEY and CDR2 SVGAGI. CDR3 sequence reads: CASSLPGNTEAFF. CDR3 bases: TGTGCCAGCAGCCTCCCAGGGAACACTGAAGCTTTCTTT.

CDR3 sequence reads: CAWIPSPGARSPLHF. The CDR3 DNA sequence: TGTGCCTGGATCCCCTCTCCAGGGGCTCGGTCACCCCTCCACTTT. The rearrangement links TRBV30 to TRBJ1-6; possible D gene TRBD1, 6 bases. The germline V gene encodes CDR1 GTSNPN and CDR2 SVGIG (reference sequence). The V gene lost 4 bases and the J gene lost 10 bases, with 20 bases spanning the gap. This CDR3 region has 15 residues.

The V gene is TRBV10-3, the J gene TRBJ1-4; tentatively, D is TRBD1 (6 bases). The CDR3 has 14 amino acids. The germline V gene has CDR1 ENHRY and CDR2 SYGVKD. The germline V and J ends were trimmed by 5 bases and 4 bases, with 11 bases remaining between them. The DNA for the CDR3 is TGTGCCATCAGTTCGACAGGTGGTAATGAAAAACTGTTTTTT. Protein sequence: CAISSTGGNEKLFF.

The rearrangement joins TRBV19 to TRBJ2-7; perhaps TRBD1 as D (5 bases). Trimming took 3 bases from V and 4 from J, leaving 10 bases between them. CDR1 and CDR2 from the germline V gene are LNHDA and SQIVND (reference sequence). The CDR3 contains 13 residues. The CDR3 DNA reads TGTGCCAGTAGTATTCGGCAGGGTTACGAGCAGTACTTC. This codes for CASSIRQGYEQYF.